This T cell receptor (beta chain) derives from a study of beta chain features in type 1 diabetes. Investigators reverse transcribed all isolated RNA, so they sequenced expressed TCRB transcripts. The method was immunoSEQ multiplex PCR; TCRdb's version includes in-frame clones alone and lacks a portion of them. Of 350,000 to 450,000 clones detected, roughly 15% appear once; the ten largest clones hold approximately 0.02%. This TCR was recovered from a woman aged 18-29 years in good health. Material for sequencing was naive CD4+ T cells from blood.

The CDR3: CASSPRSSGRTDTQYF. Written as DNA, the CDR3 is TGTGCCAGCAGCCCTCGGTCTAGCGGGAGAACAGATACGCAGTATTTT. V usage is TRBV9 and J usage is TRBJ2-3, with 10 bases identical to TRBD2. CDR3 length: 16 amino acids. Germline V gene data show CDR1 as SGDLS and CDR2 as YYNGEE. The V gene end was trimmed by 4 bases and the J gene end by 3 bases; junction bases not matched to a gene: 8.